This TCR beta chain emerged from a study of cytomegalovirus exposure and HLA in healthy donors. Study-wide findings and caveats: The CMV antigen specificity of a few CMV-associated chains was confirmed through in vitro analysis.

As for this clone: Its target is unknown.

With 60 Vbeta and 13 Jbeta primers, the PCR was carried out. Here immunoSEQ multiplex PCR was the method, and the copy in TCRdb shows in-frame clones only, minus some. The sample lists about 160,000 clones; more than 60% were seen once. V trimming: 5 bases; J trimming: 4 bases; junction bases outside the gene matches: 8. Germline CDR1 and CDR2: LNHDA and SQIVND (reference sequence). This CDR3 comprises 16 residues. This TCR derives from a woman under 40 in good health and CMV-seronegative. This chain joins TRBV19 and TRBJ2-5; 12 bases map to TRBD2. The sample consisted of PBMCs. The DNA of the CDR3 is TGTGCCAGTAGTCTCGGACTAGCGGGGACGGTAGAGACCCAGTACTTC. Protein product: CASSLGLAGTVETQYF.